This T cell receptor beta chain came from a study of cytomegalovirus exposure and HLA in healthy donors (dated by TCRdb to 2017 to 2019). Some background on the complete study: An earlier analysis of 550 to 700 of the donors reported about 250 Gb of sequence data and 100 million to 130 million unique TCR beta sequences from 150 million to 200 million T cells. An early release that covered some 630 HLA-typed donors contained about 290 gigabases of sequencing data and 80 million or so unique TCR sequences. Of the roughly 400 genotyped donors, 81% fell in the genetic ancestry cluster associated with self-reported Caucasian donors. The study aimed to test whether cataloging public T cell receptors could reveal signatures of past pathogen exposure. Using immunosequencing, the study profiled T cell repertoires from around 670 subjects and related those repertoires to cytomegalovirus serostatus. In addition to the first cohort of 666 subjects, a separate validation cohort of 130 or so different subjects was used. High-throughput TCR immunosequencing, statistical association of individual TCRs with disease status, and machine learning were combined to predict cytomegalovirus infection status. In a later analysis, previously published TCR beta repertoires from several hundred donors were re-analyzed and high-resolution HLA genotyping was added so that TCR occurrence patterns could be studied. The later analysis used no new phenotypic data to find candidate immune exposures, relying instead on TCR beta sequences and their occurrence across donors. An earlier analysis of 587 of the donors used high-throughput TCR beta sequencing to judge whether each TCR beta V gene segment behaved as functional or pseudogenic. Donor age, sex, ethnicity and CMV serostatus were compiled together with the repertoire data. A later genetic analysis took genome-wide SNP genotypes for 398 of the 666 donors and used that subset as a discovery cohort. Every discovery cohort repertoire had been produced on one sequencing platform. Class I and class II HLA loci were covered by the typing at four-digit resolution. Typing coverage varied by locus: roughly 620-640 donors for A, B, C, DRB1 and DQB1; approximately 560 for DQA1; about 600 for DPA1; roughly 450 for DPB1. Because of strong linkage in the cohort, roughly five DR-DQ haplotypes were treated as single units for association and clustering. Across about 380 genotyped donors of the cohort, an average of approximately 240,000 unique TCR beta nucleotide sequences per donor were sequenced, and roughly a sixth of those sequences were non-productive. What the study reported, not specific to this receptor: In a later analysis, HLA-associated TCR beta chains were found to be more clonally expanded and to have lower generation probabilities than equally common non-associated chains. Because the 87-base-pair reads could not distinguish some IMGT-functional V segments, including TRBV6-2 and TRBV6-3, those segments were excluded. The authors suggested that the approach could potentially be extended to other disease states and immunological phenotypes. In a later analysis, most CMV-associated TCR beta chains were found to appear HLA-restricted, with HLA associations seemingly driven largely by CMV exposure. Because HLA typing was unavailable for some donors at each locus, only the typed subset was used in association tests. In vitro tests confirmed that a few of the cytomegalovirus-associated TCR beta chains recognize cytomegalovirus antigens. Most TCR sequences were observed very rarely across donors, whereas some public TCRs were present in many individuals. A group of highly shared sequence variants was considered likely to be a technical artifact of the sequencing pipeline. Cytomegalovirus status was reported to be diagnosed by the classifier with high specificity and sensitivity in both the original and validation cohorts. The study gave a list of 150 to 200 TCR beta chains associated with cytomegalovirus. The presence/absence analyses assumed that sequencing depth was roughly uniform across donors, and that assumption may not be true. A further reported finding was that TCR beta sequences accurately predicted the HLA-A and HLA-B alleles for most subjects in the first cohort. In a later genetic analysis, a missense DCLRE1C variant was associated with V-gene and J-gene trimming of TCR beta chains, and the association was replicated in an independent cohort. In an earlier analysis of over 550 of the donors, most TCR beta V segments were observed in productive rearrangements about 90% or about 30% of the time, broadly matching IMGT annotations. Compared with the 666-donor mean, donors in an Asian-associated ancestry cluster had fewer N-insertions in productive TCRs, according to a later genetic analysis. In a later analysis, several top co-occurrence clusters were reported to appear linked to parvovirus B19, influenza, CMV and Epstein-Barr virus. Linkage disequilibrium might explain the correlated functional status among segregating V segments, but an unknown experimental factor could not be excluded. According to a later analysis, TCR association rates differed among HLA loci, with DRB1 alleles showing the most associated TCRs and HLA-C alleles showing the fewest. Immune exposure information for the cohort was limited to CMV serostatus. In this cohort, only TCR beta chains were sequenced, and detectable features were limited by the absence of alpha or paired-chain data. Roughly 15 rarely observed V segments, including chromosome 9 orphons, were excluded from the earlier analysis of several hundred of the donors because counts were too low. When HLA alleles, especially DR and DQ, strongly co-occurred, TCR associations were difficult to assign to individual alleles. Specific HLA alleles were associated with 15,000 to 20,000 TCR beta sequences at a false discovery rate of 0.05 in a later analysis.

Library construction relied on the immunoSEQ multiplex PCR assay. For the multiplex PCR, a mixture combining 60 forward primers for TCR Vbeta segments and 13 reverse primers for TCR Jbeta segments was used. The CDR3 region of rearranged TCR beta genes was amplified from genomic DNA by a multiplex PCR assay. The Illumina HiSeq System was used to sequence the amplified TCR beta libraries as 87-base-pair reads. The authors processed their data as follows. A later analysis counted 65 million to 90 million unique TCR beta chains across the 600 to 850 repertoires, and some 12 million of these chains were shared by at least two donors. Raw reads were error-corrected and collapsed into unique sequences with a nearest-neighbor algorithm that merged closely related sequences to remove PCR and sequencing errors. Alignment of CDR3 sequences to IMGT reference sequences was used to assign V, D and J gene segments. Each retained sequence needed at least a six-nucleotide match to both a V gene segment and a J gene segment. A rearrangement was called productive if the CDR3 had no stop codons and remained in frame with V and J, and every other rearrangement was called non-productive. Following IMGT convention, CDR3 was defined as the stretch from the second conserved V-encoded cysteine up to the conserved J-encoded phenylalanine. In an earlier analysis of more than 550 of the donors, sequences lacking an unambiguous match to a single V gene segment were excluded. An earlier analysis of a few hundred of the donors classified V segments as functional when productive rearrangements were above 56.7% and as segregating when the standard deviation between donors was above 5%. To diagnose cytomegalovirus status from the catalog of TCR beta chain sequences, a statistical classification framework was built. V and J gene assignment, in a later analysis, came from comparing TCR nucleotide sequences with IMGT/GENE-DB human TR gene sequences. In a later analysis, CDR3 sequences and most-parsimonious VDJ recombination scenarios were assigned using the TCRdist pipeline. In a later analysis, each TCR beta chain was defined by its CDR3 amino acid sequence together with its V-gene family, and reads lacking a unique V-gene family were excluded. In a later analysis, around 600 highly shared, low-generation-probability nucleotide sequences were removed to address suspected cross-contamination and a sequencing artifact. In a later analysis, a clonal expansion index was calculated for each public chain from normalized within-repertoire ranks of inferred template counts. A later analysis computed generation probabilities with a VDJ recombination model fitted to out-of-frame rearrangements, and checked the results against IGoR. Hypergeometric tests were used in a later analysis to score TCR-TCR, TCR-HLA and TCR-CMV co-occurrence, with a repertoire-size bias correction applied to the TCR pairs. False discovery rates were estimated in a later analysis by permuting HLA or CMV assignments 20 times. In a later analysis, co-occurring TCRs were grouped using DBSCAN, with TCRdist sequence similarity added in when clustering inside HLA-allele-positive subsets. Repertoires with fewer than 30,000 or more than 120,000 public chains, plus five repertoires with anomalous nucleotide sharing, were excluded from co-occurrence clustering. TCRdb re-hosts the immuneACCESS table, in-frame sequences only. Its copies lack some clones; in the studies checked, an unresolved V gene accounts for under half of them, and the cause for the rest is not known. The V and J calls and the clone size are those of that table, but D and trimming were determined from the DNA. Here the sample has about 150,000 clones; about 80% occur a single time. The ten largest account for 2.2% of the sample.

The CDR3 sequence holds 12 residues, the cysteine and phenylalanine included. CDR3 DNA only is kept here, 36 bases in frame from base 1. V sheds 2 bases and J sheds 6 bases, leaving 6 bases between their ends. Sequences SGHTA (CDR1) and FQGNSA (CDR2) are obtained from the germline V gene. With regard to this clone: The antigen it recognizes is unknown. Base qualities are not recorded, but no much larger clone differs from it by a single base.

The cohort consisted of hundreds of healthy bone marrow donors. All cohort members were sampled while nominally healthy, although unrecorded immune exposures were likely present. The donor was CMV seronegative and was included in the group of a few hundred seronegative cohort members. Every donor gave a peripheral blood sample, and the peripheral blood mononuclear cells from that sample were used for TCR beta sequencing. The Qiagen DNeasy Blood Extraction Kit was used to extract genomic DNA from the blood cell samples. The sequence derives from a man aged 30 to 39 in good health and CMV-seronegative. The V and J genes are TRBV7-2 and TRBJ2-3; the D gene lacks a confident call. Sequencing was performed on PBMCs. The DNA sequence is given as TGTGCCAGCAGCTTAATGTCGGATACGCAGTATTTT. Its product reads: CASSLMSDTQYF.